The clone carrying this TCR beta chain was observed at least ten times. The antigen remains undetermined. The CDR3 is 14 residues long. V was pared by 3 bases and J by 4 bases, with 12 bases between. Arm-PCR of CDR3 regions with iRepertoire HTBI primers generated TCR beta libraries. TCRdb re-called the multiplex PCR reads with MiXCR, one entry per CDR3 protein. The data contain about 540,000 distinct CDR3 sequences, about 14% of them singletons. This entry comes from a study of regulatory T cells in long-lasting Graves disease. Study summary: Newly diagnosed Graves' patients had taken antithyroid drugs under 3 months. Study findings and constraints: Investigators studied peripheral blood only, not thyroid tissue.

Indicated time point: newly diagnosed GD, antithyroid drugs for less than 3 months. PBMCs were the source of the RNA used for TCR sequencing. These data are also associated with another study on T cells in Graves' hyperthyroidism and ophthalmopathy. That paper adds: Clinical symptoms, serum thyroxine, TRAb, thyroid ultrasound and orbital computed tomography established diagnosis.

This TCR was sampled from a man younger than 45 with Graves disease. The chain couples TRBV12-3 or TRBV12-4 to TRBJ1-1; a weak D match, TRBD1 (6 bases). The sequenced sample was peripheral blood mononuclear cells (PBMCs), obtained at new diagnosis, from a patient treated with antithyroid drugs. CDR3 nucleotide sequence: TGTGCCAGCAGTTTGGGGGGGCCGAGCACTGAAGCTTTCTTT. Its protein product is CASSLGGPSTEAFF.